This T cell receptor beta chain was captured in a study of regulatory T cells in long-lasting Graves disease. Whole-study context: Antithyroid drug intake by newly diagnosed Graves' patients had lasted under 3 months. Broader study findings: More public clonotypes were shared by persistent patients (approximately 3,000) than by new patients (roughly 970). Preferential use of TRBV28, TRBJ1-2 and TRBJ2-5 was seen in persistent disease.

Documented time point: newly diagnosed GD, antithyroid drugs for less than 3 months. Generation of the TCR library employed RNA extracted from PBMCs. Researchers made TCR beta libraries by using iRepertoire HTBI primers and running Arm-PCR on CDR3 regions. TCRdb used MiXCR to reprocess the multiplex PCR reads, holding one entry per CDR3 protein. The data hold 360,000 or so distinct CDR3 sequences, with about an eighth observed a single time. This clonotype was seen a handful of times. Its antigen is still unknown. J gave up 3 bases and V 3 bases, and 2 bases lay outside the gene matches. The germline V gene encodes CDR1 DFQATT and CDR2 SNEGSKA (reference sequence). The CDR3 spans 15 residues. This sample was also put to use in a study of T cells in Graves' hyperthyroidism and ophthalmopathy. From that report: Most thyroid-expanded clonotypes above 0.001 were also found in blood.

This sequence was found in a woman in her late teens or twenties with Graves disease. The specimen was peripheral blood mononuclear cells (PBMCs), collected at new diagnosis, from a patient treated with antithyroid drugs. The V and J genes are TRBV20-1 and TRBJ2-1; 13 bases line up with TRBD2. CDR3 sequence (DNA): TGCAGTGCTAGGACTAGCGGGGGGTTCTACAATGAGCAGTTCTTC. Encoded protein: CSARTSGGFYNEQFF.